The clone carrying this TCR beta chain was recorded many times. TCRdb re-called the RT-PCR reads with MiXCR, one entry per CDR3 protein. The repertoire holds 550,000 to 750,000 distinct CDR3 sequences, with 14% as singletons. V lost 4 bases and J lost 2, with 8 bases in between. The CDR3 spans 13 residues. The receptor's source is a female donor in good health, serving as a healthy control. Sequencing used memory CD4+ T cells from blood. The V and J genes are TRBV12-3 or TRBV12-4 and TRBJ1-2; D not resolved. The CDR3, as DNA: TGTGCCAGCAGTTCGTCGGCGAACTATGGCTACACCTTC. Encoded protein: CASSSSANYGYTF.